This is a list of T cell receptor beta chains from one sample in a study of T-cell memory formation after mild COVID-19. MiXCR, applied by TCRdb to the 5' RACE reads, yields one record per CDR3 protein. The sample contains around 300,000 distinct CDR3 sequences, 10% to 15% of which appear only once. The material sequenced was PBMCs or a T cell subset sorted from them (not recorded which). Receptor source: a man aged 18 to 30 who had mild COVID-19 (a few samples of this study predate the infection). Cell type and time point are not known. Each CDR3 is given with its conserved first and last residue.

v_gene | CDR3aa
TRBV29-1 | CSGGLQGDETQYF
TRBV5-1 | CASSLAGQGGGDTQYF
TRBV6-5 | CASSADRANEKLFF
TRBV28 | CASSPGTTIVGNTIYF
TRBV12-3/TRBV12-4 | CASSPQLQETQYF
TRBV6-5 | CASSPGTSAQETQYF
TRBV7-2 | CASSLYQSGDSPLHF
TRBV7-3 | CASSPRQVGTNTEAFF
TRBV28 | CASRGRAASNQPQHF
TRBV25-1 | CASSPSDRASYEQYF
TRBV5-1 | CASSFNLGWGDTQYF
TRBV6-2/TRBV6-3 | CASSQQGIKETQYF
TRBV2 | CASSRTGGREQFF
TRBV5-1 | CASSLGVTGVSMNTEAFF
TRBV4-2 | CASSQASRNTGELFF
TRBV5-1 | CASSWTSPPGEQYF
TRBV20-1 | CSARGLDRTYEQYF
TRBV12-3/TRBV12-4 | CASRSPLGGSNQPQHF
TRBV6-5 | CASSYSAQQAAAFF
TRBV20-1 | CSARVELAGWPGTQYF
TRBV5-1 | CAGSNQPQHF
TRBV3-1 | CASSQGTGRKAFF
TRBV6-5 | CASSIGQGSNQPQHF
TRBV10-3 | CAINQGQTGANVLTF
TRBV20-1 | CSASLSTYQPQHF
TRBV7-2 | CASSLAGPINEQFF
TRBV6-5 | CASSYSIRVMNTEAFF
TRBV18 | CASSPRDPGTEAFF
TRBV4-3 | CASSQEEGFNQPQHF
TRBV24-1 | CATSDSNRDKQFF
TRBV20-1 | CSAPPSGATDTQYF
TRBV2 | CASSSYRGGTEAFF
TRBV9 | CASSVEGRSGANVLTF
TRBV5-1 | CASSLLPGGSYEQYF
TRBV12-5 | CASGLVLGQMITDTQYF
TRBV20-1 | CSAIAGWGETQYF
TRBV3-1 | CASSQERQGTEAFF
TRBV29-1 | CSVEDRRLTGTNTEAFF
TRBV6-2/TRBV6-3 | CASAMGAREQFF
TRBV20-1 | CSARGGRGRGYEQYF
TRBV7-9 | CASSQRGGKETQYF
TRBV5-1 | CASSLRTGGPDNEQFF
TRBV3-1 | CASSQTAGFTGELFF
TRBV7-7 | CASSFLGAGETQYF
TRBV12-3/TRBV12-4 | CASSPMGRELFF
TRBV5-1 | CASSLGGGAKWEQFF
TRBV6-2/TRBV6-3 | CASGQGNSNQPQHF
TRBV4-2 | CASSQMGDNTEAFF
TRBV7-6 | CASSSRTGGGTEAFF
TRBV7-9 | CATLILAGSYNEQFF
TRBV7-8 | CASSSGQGVDGYTF
TRBV19 | CASSISGGRGANVLTF
TRBV7-9 | CASSLVVQQTQYF
TRBV2 | CAGQTDNSPLHF
TRBV4-1 | CASSGTSGEQFF